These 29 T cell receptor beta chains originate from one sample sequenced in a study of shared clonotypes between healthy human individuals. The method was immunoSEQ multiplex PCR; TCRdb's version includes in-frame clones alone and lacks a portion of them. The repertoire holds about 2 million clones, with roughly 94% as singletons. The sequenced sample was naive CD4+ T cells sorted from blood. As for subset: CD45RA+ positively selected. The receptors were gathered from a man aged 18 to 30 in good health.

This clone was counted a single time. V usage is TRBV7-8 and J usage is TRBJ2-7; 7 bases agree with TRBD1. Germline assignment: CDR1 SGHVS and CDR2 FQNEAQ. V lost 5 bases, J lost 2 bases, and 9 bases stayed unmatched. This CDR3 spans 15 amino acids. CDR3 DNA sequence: TGTGCCAGCAGCCAGGGGGTGGGCAGCGCCTACGAGCAGTACTTC. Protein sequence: CASSQGVGSAYEQYF.

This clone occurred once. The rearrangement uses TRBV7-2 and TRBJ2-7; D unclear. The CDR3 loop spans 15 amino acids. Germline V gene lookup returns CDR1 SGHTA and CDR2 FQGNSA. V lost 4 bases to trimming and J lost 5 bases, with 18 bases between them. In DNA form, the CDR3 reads TGTGCCAGCAGCTCGTCCCCGCTGGCGGCCGACGAGCAGTACTTC. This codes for CASSSSPLAADEQYF.

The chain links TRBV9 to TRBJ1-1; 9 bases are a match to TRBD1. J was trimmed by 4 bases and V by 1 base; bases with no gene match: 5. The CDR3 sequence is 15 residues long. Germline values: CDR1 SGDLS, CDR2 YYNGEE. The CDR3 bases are TGTGCCAGCAGCGTACGGTGGGACAGGGCCACTGAAGCTTTCTTT. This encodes CASSVRWDRATEAFF.

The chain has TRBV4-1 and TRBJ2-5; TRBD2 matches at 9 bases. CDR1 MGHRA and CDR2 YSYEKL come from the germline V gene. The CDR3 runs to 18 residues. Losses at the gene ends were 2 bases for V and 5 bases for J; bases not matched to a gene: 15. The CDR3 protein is CASSQYDGGGAVSETQYF. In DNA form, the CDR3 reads TGCGCCAGCAGCCAATACGATGGCGGGGGGGCCGTGTCGGAGACCCAGTACTTC.

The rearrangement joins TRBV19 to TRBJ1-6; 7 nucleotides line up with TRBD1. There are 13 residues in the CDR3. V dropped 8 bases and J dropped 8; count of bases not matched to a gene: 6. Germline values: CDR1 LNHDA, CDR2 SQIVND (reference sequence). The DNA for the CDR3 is TGTGCCAGTGCTGGGACAGTCTATTCACCCCTCCACTTT. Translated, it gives CASAGTVYSPLHF.

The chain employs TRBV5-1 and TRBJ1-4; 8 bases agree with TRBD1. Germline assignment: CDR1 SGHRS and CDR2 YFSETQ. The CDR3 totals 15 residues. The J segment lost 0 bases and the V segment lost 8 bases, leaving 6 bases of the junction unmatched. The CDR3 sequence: CASGQGHPTNEKLFF. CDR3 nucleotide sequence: TGCGCCAGTGGACAGGGACATCCAACTAATGAAAAACTGTTTTTT.

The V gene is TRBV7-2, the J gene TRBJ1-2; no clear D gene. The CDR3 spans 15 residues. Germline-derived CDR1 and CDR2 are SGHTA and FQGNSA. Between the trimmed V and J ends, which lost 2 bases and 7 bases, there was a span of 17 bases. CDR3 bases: TGTGCCAGCAGCTTATTCACAGAAAAGCCTGGTGGCTACACCTTC. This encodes CASSLFTEKPGGYTF.

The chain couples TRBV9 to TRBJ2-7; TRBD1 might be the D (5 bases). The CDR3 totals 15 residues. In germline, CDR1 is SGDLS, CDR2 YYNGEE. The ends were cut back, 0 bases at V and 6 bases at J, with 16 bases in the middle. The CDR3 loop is CASSVGTVWGVEQYF. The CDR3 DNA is TGTGCCAGCAGCGTAGGCACAGTCTGGGGCGTCGAGCAGTACTTC.

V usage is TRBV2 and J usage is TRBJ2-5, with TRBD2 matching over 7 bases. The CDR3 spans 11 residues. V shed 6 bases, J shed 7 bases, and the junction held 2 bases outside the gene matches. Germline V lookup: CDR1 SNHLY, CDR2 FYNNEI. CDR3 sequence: CASSVAGTQYF. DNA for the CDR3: TGTGCCAGCAGCGTAGCGGGGACCCAGTACTTC.

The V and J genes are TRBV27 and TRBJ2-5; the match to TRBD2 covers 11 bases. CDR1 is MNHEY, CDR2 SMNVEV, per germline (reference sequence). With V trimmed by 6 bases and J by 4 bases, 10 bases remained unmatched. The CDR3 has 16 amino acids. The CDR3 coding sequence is TGTGCCAGCAGCTTGACACTAGCGGGAGTACGAGAGACCCAGTACTTC. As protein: CASSLTLAGVRETQYF.

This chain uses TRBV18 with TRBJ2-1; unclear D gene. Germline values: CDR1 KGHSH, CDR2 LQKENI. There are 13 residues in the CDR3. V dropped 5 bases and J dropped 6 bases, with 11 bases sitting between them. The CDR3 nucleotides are TGTGCCAGCTCAGCGATTGTGGTCAATGAGCAGTTCTTC. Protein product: CASSAIVVNEQFF.

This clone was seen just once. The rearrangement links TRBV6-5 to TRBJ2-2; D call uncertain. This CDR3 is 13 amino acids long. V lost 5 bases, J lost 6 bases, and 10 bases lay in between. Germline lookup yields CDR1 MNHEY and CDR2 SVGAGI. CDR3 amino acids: CASSGYNAGELFF. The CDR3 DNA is TGTGCCAGCAGTGGCTATAACGCCGGGGAGCTGTTTTTT.

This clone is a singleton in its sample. This chain's CDR3 is CASRAGTTGYEQYF. DNA of the CDR3: TGTGCCAGCAGAGCCGGGACTACCGGCTACGAGCAGTACTTC. V and J are TRBV2 and TRBJ2-7; TRBD2 agrees at 7 bases. Germline CDR1 SNHLY, CDR2 FYNNEI. V lost 6 bases to trimming and J lost 3 bases; unmatched junction nucleotides: 8. The CDR3 loop spans 14 amino acids.

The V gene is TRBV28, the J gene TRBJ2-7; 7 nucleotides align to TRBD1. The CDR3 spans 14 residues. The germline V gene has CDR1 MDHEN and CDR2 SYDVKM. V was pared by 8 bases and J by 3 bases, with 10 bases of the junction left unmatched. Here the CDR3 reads CASGSTGRLYEQYF. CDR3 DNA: TGTGCCAGCGGATCGACAGGGCGCCTCTACGAGCAGTACTTC.

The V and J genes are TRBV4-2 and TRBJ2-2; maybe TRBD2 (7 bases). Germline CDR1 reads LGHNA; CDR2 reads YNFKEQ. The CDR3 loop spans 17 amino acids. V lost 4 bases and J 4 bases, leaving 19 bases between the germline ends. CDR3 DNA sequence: TGTGCCAGCAGCCCCCCTAAGGGGGGGCCAGGCACCGGGGAGCTGTTTTTT. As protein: CASSPPKGGPGTGELFF.

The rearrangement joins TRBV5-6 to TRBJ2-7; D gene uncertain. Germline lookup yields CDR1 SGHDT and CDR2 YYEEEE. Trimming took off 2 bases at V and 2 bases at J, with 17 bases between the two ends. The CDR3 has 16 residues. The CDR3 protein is CASSFKPLPLTYEQYF. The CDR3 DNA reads TGTGCCAGCAGCTTCAAGCCTCTCCCGTTAACCTACGAGCAGTACTTC.

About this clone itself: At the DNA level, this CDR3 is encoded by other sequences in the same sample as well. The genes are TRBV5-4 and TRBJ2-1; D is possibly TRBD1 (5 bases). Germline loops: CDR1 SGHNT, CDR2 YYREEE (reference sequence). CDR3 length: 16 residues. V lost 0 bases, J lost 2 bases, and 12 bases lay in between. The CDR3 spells CASSLAGRATYNEQFF. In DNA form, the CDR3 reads TGTGCCAGCAGCTTGGCGGGCAGGGCTACCTACAATGAGCAGTTCTTC.

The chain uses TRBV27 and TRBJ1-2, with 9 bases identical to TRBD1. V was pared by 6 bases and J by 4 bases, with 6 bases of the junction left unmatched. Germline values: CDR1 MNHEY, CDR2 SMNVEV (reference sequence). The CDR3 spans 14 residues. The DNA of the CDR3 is TGTGCCAGCAGGCCGGGACAGGGAATCTATGGCTACACCTTC. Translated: CASRPGQGIYGYTF.

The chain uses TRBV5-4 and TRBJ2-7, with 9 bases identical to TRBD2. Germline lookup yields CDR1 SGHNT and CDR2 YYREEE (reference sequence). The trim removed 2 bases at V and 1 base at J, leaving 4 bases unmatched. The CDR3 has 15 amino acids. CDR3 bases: TGTGCCAGCAGCTTTCCTAGCGGGAAGTCCTACGAGCAGTACTTC. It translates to CASSFPSGKSYEQYF.

CDR3 in amino acids: CASSLDLLAKNIQYF. The DNA of the CDR3 is TGCGCCAGCAGCCTGGACTTATTAGCCAAAAACATTCAGTACTTC. This chain uses TRBV4-1 with TRBJ2-4; TRBD2 is a possible D gene (5 bases). V dropped 4 bases and J dropped 0 bases, with 10 bases sitting between them. Germline CDR1 and CDR2: MGHRA and YSYEKL. The CDR3 is 15 amino acids.

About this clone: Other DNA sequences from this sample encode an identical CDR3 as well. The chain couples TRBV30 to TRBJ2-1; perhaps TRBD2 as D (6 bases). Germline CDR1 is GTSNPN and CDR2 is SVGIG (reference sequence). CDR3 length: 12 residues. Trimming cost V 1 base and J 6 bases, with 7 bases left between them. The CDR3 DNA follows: TGTGCCTGGAGTGGGGGAGGCAATGAGCAGTTCTTC. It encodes CAWSGGGNEQFF.

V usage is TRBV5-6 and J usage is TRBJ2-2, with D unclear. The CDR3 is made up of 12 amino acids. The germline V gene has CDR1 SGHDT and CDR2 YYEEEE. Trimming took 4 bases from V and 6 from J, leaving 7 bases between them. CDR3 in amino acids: CASSPNPGELFF. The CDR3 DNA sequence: TGTGCCAGCAGCCCGAATCCCGGGGAGCTGTTTTTT.

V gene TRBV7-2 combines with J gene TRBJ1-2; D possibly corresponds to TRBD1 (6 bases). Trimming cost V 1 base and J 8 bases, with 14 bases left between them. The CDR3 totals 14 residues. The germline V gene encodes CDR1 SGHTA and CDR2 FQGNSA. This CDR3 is CASSLGTGSKGYTF. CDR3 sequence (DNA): TGTGCCAGCAGCTTAGGCACAGGGAGTAAAGGCTACACCTTC.

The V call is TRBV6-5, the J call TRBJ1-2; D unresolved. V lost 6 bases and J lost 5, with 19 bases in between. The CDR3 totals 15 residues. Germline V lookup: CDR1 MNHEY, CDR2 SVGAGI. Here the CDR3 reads CASSPGDGSSYGYTF. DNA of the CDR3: TGTGCCAGCAGCCCCGGAGACGGTTCGAGTTATGGCTACACCTTC.

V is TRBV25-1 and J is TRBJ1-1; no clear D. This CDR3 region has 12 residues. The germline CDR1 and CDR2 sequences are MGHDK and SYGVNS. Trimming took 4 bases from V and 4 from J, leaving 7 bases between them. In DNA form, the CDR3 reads TGTGCCAGCAGTGGCCGAGGCACTGAAGCTTTCTTT. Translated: CASSGRGTEAFF.

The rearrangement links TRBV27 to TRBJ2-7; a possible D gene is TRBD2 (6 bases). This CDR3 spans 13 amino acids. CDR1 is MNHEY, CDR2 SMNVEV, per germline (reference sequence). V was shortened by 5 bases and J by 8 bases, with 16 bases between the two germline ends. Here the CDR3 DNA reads TGTGCCAGCAGTGCCCGGGACTCCCCAAAGCAGTACTTC. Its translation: CASSARDSPKQYF.

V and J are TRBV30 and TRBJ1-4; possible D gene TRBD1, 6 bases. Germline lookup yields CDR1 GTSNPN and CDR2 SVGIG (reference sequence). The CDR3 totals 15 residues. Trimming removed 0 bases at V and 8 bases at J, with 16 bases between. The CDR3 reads CAWSVRSGVGEKLFF. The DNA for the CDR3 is TGTGCCTGGAGTGTACGGTCAGGGGTTGGGGAAAAACTGTTTTTT.

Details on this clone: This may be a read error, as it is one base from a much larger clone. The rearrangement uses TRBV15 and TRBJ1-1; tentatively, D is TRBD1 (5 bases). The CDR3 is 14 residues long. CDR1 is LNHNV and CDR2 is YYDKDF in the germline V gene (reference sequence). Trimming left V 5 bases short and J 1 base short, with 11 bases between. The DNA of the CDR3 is TGTGCCACCAGCGAACAGGTCGGGAACACTGAAGCTTTCTTT. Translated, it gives CATSEQVGNTEAFF.

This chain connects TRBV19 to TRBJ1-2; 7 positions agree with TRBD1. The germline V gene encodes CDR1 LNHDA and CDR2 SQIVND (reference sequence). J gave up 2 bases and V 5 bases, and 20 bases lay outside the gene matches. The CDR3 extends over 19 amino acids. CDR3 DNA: TGTGCCAGTAGTGACCGGGGACAGAGAGAACTGTTTGGGAACTATGGCTACACCTTC. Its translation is CASSDRGQRELFGNYGYTF. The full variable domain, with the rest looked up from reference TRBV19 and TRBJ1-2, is DGGITQSPKYLFRKEGQNVTLSCEQNLNHDAMYWYRQDPGQGLRLIYYSQIVNDFQKGDIAEGYSVSREKKESFPLTVTSAQKNPTAFYLCASSDRGQRELFGNYGYTFGSGTRLTVV.